Given below is one TCR beta chain in context. The data originate from a study of blood T cell repertoires in COVID-19. Original handling: Amplified reference gene primers provided the basis for estimating nucleated cell counts. Only in-frame clones appear in the TCRdb table, and some are missing; sequencing was by immunoSEQ multiplex PCR. V, J and clone size are those of that table, while D and trimming were read from the DNA. The table lists approximately 84,000 clones, over 65% of them singletons, with about an eighth in the top ten. The V gene end was trimmed by 5 bases and the J gene end by 3 bases; junction bases not matched to a gene: 5. Germline V lookup: CDR1 SGHRS, CDR2 YFSETQ. The CDR3 covers 14 residues.

The chain is built from TRBV5-1 and TRBJ2-7; 10 nucleotides match TRBD2. The source is a human donor in a cohort sampled during active COVID-19. What was sequenced was peripheral blood. CDR3: CASRLGTSDYEQYF. Here the CDR3 DNA reads TGCGCCAGCAGGCTGGGGACTAGCGACTACGAGCAGTACTTC.